This entry is about one T cell receptor (beta chain). This clonotype was seen a handful of times. Its antigen is unknown. The input lacks base qualities; no much larger clone sits a single base away. According to the germline V gene (reference sequence), CDR1 reads MNHEY and CDR2 reads SMNVEV. The CDR3, cysteine through phenylalanine, is 14 amino acids long. Only the CDR3 DNA stays, 42 bases, in frame from base 1. V is shortened by 7 bases, J by 5 bases, and the region joining them spans 14 bases. This sample was taken from a study of T-cell memory formation after mild COVID-19 (dated by TCRdb to 2020 to 2023). As for the study more broadly: TCR sequence clusters from the two donors were largely donor specific. Longitudinal TCRalpha and TCRbeta repertoire sequencing tracked T-cell clones expanding and contracting after mild COVID-19 in two donors. The cohort was made up of two young adult volunteers, one female and one male, who were previously healthy.

What the work shows at the level of the full study, not this receptor alone: Clones contracting from day 15 to 85 had balanced CD4/CD8 phenotypes, while a second wave expanding from day 15 to 37 was biased towards CD4+. Contracting CD4+ clones were located mainly in the CM and EM memory subsets, whereas CD8+ clones were found to be enriched in EMRA. Only two mild cases were covered by the study, and larger cohorts that include severe cases with pre-infection samples were considered necessary. Some responding clones were detected in pre-infection memory, which suggested that pre-existing cross-reactive memory T cells had joined the SARS-CoV-2 response. The second-wave clones that peaked on day 37 were not confirmed to be SARS-CoV-2 specific.

PBMCs were isolated by Ficoll-Paque density gradient centrifugation. TCRdb shows the sequencer as Illumina NovaSeq 6000. TCRalpha and TCRbeta cDNA libraries were constructed by 5'RACE with constant-segment primers, with sample barcodes and unique molecular identifiers being introduced. Trizol reagent was used to extract RNA from every sample. The libraries were amplified in two PCR steps, and the second step added a second sample barcode and Illumina TruSeq adapters. The libraries were sequenced on an Illumina NovaSeq using 2 x 150 bp paired-end reads. In the source study's methods: With migec v1.2.7, reads were demultiplexed and then collapsed into UMI-guided consensus sequences. Using mixcr v2.1.11, UMI consensuses were aligned to TRA and TRB V and J templates and then assembled into clonotypes. A clonotype was counted as expanded or contracted only when both edgeR and NoisET called the clonotype significant, with the noise models trained on biological replicates. For edgeR calls, a false discovery rate-adjusted p below 0.01 and a log2 fold-change threshold of 1 were applied. PCA with hierarchical clustering of max-normalized trajectories of the 1000 most abundant clonotypes was used as exploratory dynamics analysis. Each responding clone was given a CD4 or CD8 phenotype based on the CD4+ and CD8+ repertoires, which had been sequenced separately. TCRdb passed the public sequencing reads through fastp at Q25 and MiXCR, retaining productive beta sequences. One record per CDR3 amino acid sequence lists the most common genes and DNA. Here the V and J calls rest on TCRdb's processing, not on the authors' analysis. The sample table shows roughly 580,000 distinct CDR3 sequences, and under 20% are seen once. The top ten constitute about 11% of the sample.

Recombination linked TRBV27 to TRBJ2-2, with no D gene named confidently. What was sequenced was PBMCs or a T cell subset sorted from them (not recorded which). The receptor was isolated from an adult woman who had mild COVID-19 (a few samples of this study predate the infection). The sample titles of this study are shuffled in the database, so cell type and time point are left out; the donor was told from shared clones. DNA sequence: TGTGCCAGCAAGGACCTTTTCTCAACCGGGGAGCTGTTTTTT. Its protein reads: CASKDLFSTGELFF.